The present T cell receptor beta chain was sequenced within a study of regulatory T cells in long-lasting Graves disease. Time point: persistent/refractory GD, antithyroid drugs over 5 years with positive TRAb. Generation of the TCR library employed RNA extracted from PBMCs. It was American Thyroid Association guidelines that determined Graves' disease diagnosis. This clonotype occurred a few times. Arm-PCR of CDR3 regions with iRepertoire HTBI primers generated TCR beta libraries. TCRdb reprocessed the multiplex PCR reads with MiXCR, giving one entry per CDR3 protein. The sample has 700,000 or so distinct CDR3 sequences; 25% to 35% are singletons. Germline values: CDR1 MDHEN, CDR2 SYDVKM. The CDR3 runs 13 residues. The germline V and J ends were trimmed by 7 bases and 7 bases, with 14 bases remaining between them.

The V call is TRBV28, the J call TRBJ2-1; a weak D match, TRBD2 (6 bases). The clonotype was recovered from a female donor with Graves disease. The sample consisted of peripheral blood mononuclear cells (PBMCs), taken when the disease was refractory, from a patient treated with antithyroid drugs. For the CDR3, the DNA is TGTGCCAGCACGGCGGGACTTATAAATGAGCAGTTCTTC. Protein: CASTAGLINEQFF.